The present T cell receptor (beta chain) was sequenced within a study of blood T cell repertoires in COVID-19. V was shortened by 0 bases and J by 6 bases, with 9 bases between the two germline ends. CDR3 length: 14 residues. Germline-derived CDR1 and CDR2 are SGHAT and FQNNGV. Assay used: immunoSEQ multiplex PCR; TCRdb lists only in-frame clones, some missing. The sample includes 130,000 or so clones, roughly two thirds of them seen just once. Sample: peripheral blood. The sequence was collected from a woman between 65 and 79 years old with acute or convalescent COVID-19. This chain uses TRBV11-2 with TRBJ1-5; D not resolved. Here the CDR3 reads CASSLDLPGQPQHF. For the CDR3, the DNA is TGTGCCAGCAGCTTAGATCTTCCGGGTCAGCCCCAGCATTTT. Full variable domain (remainder filled in from reference TRBV11-2 and TRBJ1-5): EAGVAQSPRYKIIEKRQSVAFWCNPISGHATLYWYQQILGQGPKLLIQFQNNGVVDDSQLPKDRFSAERLKGVDSTLKIQPAKLEDSAVYLCASSLDLPGQPQHFGDGTRLSIL.